These T cell receptor beta chains were read from a single sample in a study of blood T cells in healthy people across ages. TCRdb reanalysed the 5' RACE reads using MiXCR and keeps one entry per CDR3 protein. The sample has hundreds of thousands of distinct CDR3 sequences, around 50% seen once. Input material: blood. Receptor source: a man aged 35 to 55 in good health. The CDR3 runs from the conserved cysteine through the conserved F or W. The order of the fields is V gene, J gene, D gene, clone size, CDR3 protein, CDR3 DNA. The D gene is left open where the match is weak. The listing skips clone size in some rows; elsewhere it reads once, few, many or a size class.

V: TRBV10-3
J: TRBJ2-3
D: NA
size: few
CDR3: CAIRGDRSDTQYF
DNA: TGTGCCATCAGGGGAGATCGGTCAGATACGCAGTATTTT

V: TRBV4-3
J: TRBJ1-2
D: NA
size: NA
CDR3: CASSQDWHYGYTF
DNA: TGCGCCAGCAGCCAAGATTGGCACTATGGCTACACCTTC

V: TRBV5-6
J: TRBJ2-7
D: NA
size: once
CDR3: CASSFGGAEQYF
DNA: TGTGCCAGCAGTTTCGGAGGAGCCGAGCAGTACTTC

V: TRBV7-2
J: TRBJ2-5
D: TRBD1
size: few
CDR3: CASSEQGRGRETQYF
DNA: TGTGCCAGCAGCGAACAGGGGCGAGGGAGAGAGACCCAGTACTTC

V: TRBV15
J: TRBJ2-1
D: TRBD2
size: few
CDR3: CATSRVRVAGDNEQFF
DNA: TGTGCCACCAGCAGGGTCCGAGTAGCGGGCGACAATGAGCAGTTCTTC

V: TRBV6-5
J: TRBJ1-2
D: NA
size: NA
CDR3: CASSHPSQGGCTF
DNA: TGTGCCAGCAGCCACCCATCGCAGGGTGGCTGCACCTTC

V: TRBV5-1
J: TRBJ2-1
D: TRBD2
size: NA
CDR3: CASSDPSGRDIPNEQVF
DNA: TGCGCCAGCAGCGACCCTAGCGGGAGGGACATACCGAATGAGCAGGTCTTC

V: TRBV29-1
J: TRBJ1-1
D: NA
size: NA
CDR3: CSVRQLNTEAFF
DNA: TGCAGCGTTCGACAGCTGAACACTGAAGCTTTCTTT

V: TRBV4-3
J: TRBJ2-7
D: NA
size: few
CDR3: CASSQDTAGPYNEQYF
DNA: TGCGCCAGCAGCCAAGATACGGCAGGCCCCTACAATGAGCAGTACTTC

V: TRBV29-1
J: TRBJ1-4
D: NA
size: NA
CDR3: CSVEGWPGMGEKLFF
DNA: TGCAGCGTTGAAGGATGGCCGGGGATGGGCGAAAAACTGTTTTTT

V: TRBV24-1
J: TRBJ2-1
D: TRBD2
size: NA
CDR3: CATSDRTSGRLNEQFF
DNA: TGTGCCACCAGTGATAGGACTAGCGGGAGGCTTAATGAGCAGTTCTTC

V: TRBV14
J: TRBJ2-1
D: TRBD1
size: NA
CDR3: CASSQATGGIHNEQFF
DNA: TGTGCCAGCAGCCAAGCGACAGGGGGTATCCACAATGAGCAGTTCTTC

V: TRBV6-4
J: TRBJ2-5
D: NA
size: medium-sized
CDR3: CASSTAFRPLETQYF
DNA: TGTGCCAGCAGTACCGCCTTCCGGCCCCTGGAGACCCAGTACTTC

V: TRBV6-2/TRBV6-3
J: TRBJ2-7
D: NA
size: NA
CDR3: CASGRVKQYF
DNA: TGTGCCAGCGGTAGGGTCAAGCAGTACTTC

V: TRBV9
J: TRBJ2-1
D: NA
size: NA
CDR3: CASSVELAEDNEQFF
DNA: TGTGCCAGCAGCGTAGAACTAGCTGAGGACAATGAGCAGTTCTTC

V: TRBV29-1
J: TRBJ1-2
D: NA
size: NA
CDR3: CSVGLLDKPGGGYTF
DNA: TGCAGCGTGGGACTCTTGGACAAGCCGGGAGGGGGCTACACCTTC

V: TRBV29-1
J: TRBJ2-7
D: NA
size: NA
CDR3: CSVADGWGQNNEQYF
DNA: TGCAGCGTTGCAGATGGGTGGGGTCAGAACAATGAGCAGTACTTC

V: TRBV4-3
J: TRBJ2-2
D: NA
size: NA
CDR3: CASSQLIVGNTGELFF
DNA: TGCGCCAGCAGCCAACTAATAGTCGGGAACACCGGGGAGCTGTTTTTT

V: TRBV3-1
J: TRBJ1-2
D: NA
size: NA
CDR3: CASSQERANYGYTF
DNA: TGTGCCAGCAGCCAGGAGCGAGCTAACTATGGCTACACCTTC

V: TRBV4-3
J: TRBJ2-3
D: TRBD1
size: NA
CDR3: CASSQNTGATDTQYF
DNA: TGCGCCAGCAGCCAGAATACAGGGGCCACAGATACGCAGTATTTT

V: TRBV12-3/TRBV12-4
J: TRBJ2-3
D: TRBD1
size: NA
CDR3: CASSQGKDRGADTQYF
DNA: TGTGCCAGCAGTCAAGGAAAGGACAGGGGAGCAGATACGCAGTATTTT

V: TRBV10-3
J: TRBJ1-6
D: NA
size: NA
CDR3: CAISAEGLSPLHF
DNA: TGTGCCATCAGTGCGGAGGGTTTGTCACCCCTCCACTTT

V: TRBV2
J: TRBJ1-5
D: NA
size: NA
CDR3: CASEAGNQPQHF
DNA: TGTGCCAGCGAGGCAGGGAATCAGCCCCAGCATTTT

V: TRBV5-1
J: TRBJ2-3
D: NA
size: few
CDR3: CASSKQNTDTQYF
DNA: TGCGCCAGCAGCAAACAGAACACAGATACGCAGTATTTT

V: TRBV20-1
J: TRBJ2-3
D: TRBD2
size: NA
CDR3: CSARDRFSGGPPDTQYF
DNA: TGCAGTGCTAGAGATCGATTTAGCGGGGGGCCTCCAGATACGCAGTATTTT

V: TRBV29-1
J: TRBJ2-3
D: NA
size: NA
CDR3: CSVEDWGTHTDTQYF
DNA: TGCAGCGTTGAAGATTGGGGGACCCACACAGATACGCAGTATTTT

V: TRBV19
J: TRBJ2-3
D: TRBD2
size: NA
CDR3: CASTQSGGKTDTQYF
DNA: TGTGCCAGTACCCAAAGCGGGGGGAAGACAGATACGCAGTATTTT

V: TRBV20-1
J: TRBJ2-4
D: TRBD1
size: few
CDR3: CSAGEGGPRNIQYF
DNA: TGCAGTGCCGGGGAAGGGGGCCCAAGAAACATTCAGTACTTC

V: TRBV10-3
J: TRBJ2-5
D: TRBD1
size: few
CDR3: CATRLGQGVETQYF
DNA: TGTGCCACCCGGCTAGGACAGGGAGTAGAGACCCAGTACTTC

V: TRBV3-1
J: TRBJ2-5
D: TRBD2
size: NA
CDR3: CASSQVLAGGNGETQYF
DNA: TGTGCCAGCAGCCAGGTATTAGCGGGAGGGAATGGAGAGACCCAGTACTTC

V: TRBV5-1
J: TRBJ2-7
D: NA
size: few
CDR3: CASSLNPLSSGLTEQYF
DNA: TGCGCCAGCAGCTTGAATCCCTTGTCCTCCGGGCTCACCGAGCAGTACTTC

V: TRBV4-3
J: TRBJ2-5
D: NA
size: few
CDR3: CASSPLGDRPETQYF
DNA: TGCGCCAGCAGTCCTTTGGGGGACCGCCCTGAGACCCAGTACTTC

V: TRBV2
J: TRBJ1-4
D: NA
size: NA
CDR3: CASSERHFREKLFF
DNA: TGTGCCAGCAGTGAACGGCACTTTCGAGAAAAACTGTTTTTT

V: TRBV12-3/TRBV12-4
J: TRBJ2-7
D: NA
size: NA
CDR3: CASKDGPGGEQYF
DNA: TGTGCCAGCAAGGATGGGCCAGGTGGCGAGCAGTACTTC

V: TRBV4-2
J: TRBJ2-3
D: NA
size: few
CDR3: CASSQAGTVSTDTQYF
DNA: TGTGCCAGCAGCCAGGCCGGGACGGTAAGCACAGATACGCAGTATTTT

V: TRBV9
J: TRBJ2-5
D: NA
size: NA
CDR3: CASSVFGGGGETQYF
DNA: TGTGCCAGCAGCGTTTTTGGGGGCGGCGGGGAGACCCAGTACTTC